The next 13 T cell receptor beta chains were all read from a single sample in a study of a mutant IDH1 vaccine in newly diagnosed glioma (dated by TCRdb to about 2021). Their antigens are not known. The time point label, as the study defines it: week 35, safety follow-up. A 20-mer mutant IDH1 peptide at 300 micrograms in Montanide made up each vaccine dose, which was injected subcutaneously together with topical imiquimod. The protocol used for the library was the immunoSEQ multiplex PCR assay. TCRdb limited this immuneACCESS table to in-frame rearrangements with V and J called. A share of clones is missing; checked studies link under half to unresolved V genes, and the rest is unexplained. This sample is represented by about 68,000 clones; less than 90% of them were singletons. Of the sample, 10% to 15% falls within the top ten clones. The sample in question was PBMCs, obtained from a glioma patient whose treatment included an IDH1 peptide vaccine. The receptor set was obtained from a man between 18 and 35 years old with glioma.

The genes are TRBV7-2 and TRBJ2-1; no reliable D call. V was clipped by 5 bases and J by 0 bases, with 11 bases between them. The CDR3 is 15 residues long. Looked up from germline, CDR1 is SGHTA and CDR2 is FQGNSA. The CDR3 here is CASSAGRVSYNEQFF. CDR3 bases: TGTGCCAGCAGCGCAGGACGGGTCTCCTACAATGAGCAGTTCTTC.

V and J are TRBV4-3 and TRBJ2-7, with D unresolved. Trimming took off 0 bases at V and 2 bases at J, with 8 bases between the two ends. The CDR3 sequence is 14 residues long. Germline lookup yields CDR1 LGHNA and CDR2 YSLEER. This CDR3 reads CASSQDRTAYEQYF. DNA for the CDR3: TGCGCCAGCAGCCAAGATAGAACAGCCTACGAGCAGTACTTC.

This chain joins TRBV7-8 and TRBJ1-1; D is unresolved. The CDR3 runs 13 residues. Trimming pared 4 bases from V and 0 bases from J, leaving 6 bases between. Germline V gene data show CDR1 as SGHVS and CDR2 as FQNEAQ. DNA for the CDR3: TGTGCCAGCAGCTCCACGTTGAACACTGAAGCTTTCTTT. Protein: CASSSTLNTEAFF. The full variable domain, its missing parts supplied by reference TRBV7-8 and TRBJ1-1, is GAGVSQSPRYKVAKRGQDVALRCDPISGHVSLFWYQQALGQGPEFLTYFQNEAQLDKSGLPSDRFFAERPEGSVSTLKIQRTQQEDSAVYLCASSSTLNTEAFFGQGTRLTVV.

This chain connects TRBV7-9 to TRBJ2-6; D not certain. The CDR3 totals 12 residues. The germline V gene has CDR1 SEHNR and CDR2 FQNEAQ (reference sequence). Between the trimmed V and J ends, which lost 3 bases and 8 bases, there was a span of 5 bases. The CDR3 sequence: CASSFLTNVLTF. CDR3 sequence (DNA): TGTGCCAGCAGCTTTCTAACCAACGTCCTGACTTTC.

The rearrangement links TRBV27 to TRBJ2-5; possible D gene TRBD1, 5 bases. This CDR3 has 15 residues. Germline assignment: CDR1 MNHEY and CDR2 SMNVEV (reference sequence). Trimming took off 4 bases at V and 2 bases at J, with 14 bases between the two ends. CDR3 DNA: TGTGCCAGCAGTTCCCTGACAGTGCCTCAAGAGACCCAGTACTTC. The encoded protein is CASSSLTVPQETQYF.

The chain combines TRBV9 with TRBJ1-6, with 10 bases identical to TRBD1. CDR1 is SGDLS, CDR2 YYNGEE, per germline. This CDR3 is built from 17 residues. Trimming at V came to 0 bases and at J to 6 bases, leaving 6 bases not matched to a gene. In nucleotides, the CDR3 is TGTGCCAGCAGCGTAGCTCCGGGACAGGGGACTAATTCACCCCTCCACTTT. Its translation is CASSVAPGQGTNSPLHF.

The rearrangement links TRBV6-6 to TRBJ1-1; perhaps TRBD1 as D (6 bases). The CDR3 runs 15 residues. V was clipped by 0 bases and J by 7 bases, with 15 bases between them. CDR1 and CDR2 from the germline V gene are MNHNY and SVGAGI (reference sequence). CDR3 nucleotides: TGTGCCAGCAGTTACTCGGTCAGGGGAGGTGGTGAAGCTTTCTTT. It translates to CASSYSVRGGGEAFF.

The chain joins TRBV18 to TRBJ2-7, with D unresolved. The CDR3 consists of 14 residues. The V end lost 6 bases, the J end lost 0 bases, and 12 bases lay between the germline ends. Germline CDR1 reads KGHSH; CDR2 reads LQKENI. For the CDR3, the DNA is TGTGCCAGCTCTCCGCCGAGCCTCTCCTACGAGCAGTACTTC. Protein sequence: CASSPPSLSYEQYF.

The chain couples TRBV4-3 to TRBJ1-2; possible D gene TRBD1, 6 bases. Trimming pared 0 bases from V and 7 bases from J, leaving 15 bases between. Germline CDR1 and CDR2: LGHNA and YSLEER. The CDR3 is 15 residues long. CDR3 in amino acids: CASSQDLRQDSGYTF. CDR3 in DNA: TGCGCCAGCAGCCAAGATCTAAGACAGGATAGTGGCTACACCTTC.

The chain employs TRBV5-1 and TRBJ2-7; 10 bases agree with TRBD2. Germline CDR1 SGHRS, CDR2 YFSETQ. CDR3 size: 18 residues. The V segment lost 6 bases and the J segment 1 base; nucleotides outside the gene matches: 16. In DNA, the CDR3 is TGCGCCAGCAACCGGGGAGGCCTAGCGGGAGCCCAATCCTACGAGCAGTACTTC. This codes for CASNRGGLAGAQSYEQYF.

This chain links TRBV5-1 with TRBJ2-7; no reliable D call. CDR1 and CDR2 (germline): SGHRS, YFSETQ. The CDR3 is 11 residues long. Deletions cut 4 bases from V and 4 bases from J, with 6 bases between. The CDR3 DNA reads as TGCGCCAGCAGCCTGGGTTACGAGCAGTACTTC. This codes for CASSLGYEQYF.

The DNA for the CDR3 is TGTGCCAGCAGTGCGCACAGGGGAAGGGAGACCCAGTACTTC. This gives the protein CASSAHRGRETQYF. The gene calls are TRBV6-5 and TRBJ2-5, with TRBD1 matching over 7 bases. CDR3 length: 14 amino acids. J gave up 5 bases and V 5 bases, and 8 bases lay outside the gene matches. CDR1 is MNHEY, CDR2 SVGAGI, per germline.

The chain combines TRBV28 with TRBJ2-6; D is unresolved. Germline V gene lookup returns CDR1 MDHEN and CDR2 SYDVKM. V gave up 6 bases and J gave up 7 bases, with 10 bases separating them. CDR3 length equals 13 residues. The CDR3 DNA sequence: TGTGCCAGCAGCGCCTTGGGAGCCAACGTCCTGACTTTC. Protein sequence: CASSALGANVLTF.